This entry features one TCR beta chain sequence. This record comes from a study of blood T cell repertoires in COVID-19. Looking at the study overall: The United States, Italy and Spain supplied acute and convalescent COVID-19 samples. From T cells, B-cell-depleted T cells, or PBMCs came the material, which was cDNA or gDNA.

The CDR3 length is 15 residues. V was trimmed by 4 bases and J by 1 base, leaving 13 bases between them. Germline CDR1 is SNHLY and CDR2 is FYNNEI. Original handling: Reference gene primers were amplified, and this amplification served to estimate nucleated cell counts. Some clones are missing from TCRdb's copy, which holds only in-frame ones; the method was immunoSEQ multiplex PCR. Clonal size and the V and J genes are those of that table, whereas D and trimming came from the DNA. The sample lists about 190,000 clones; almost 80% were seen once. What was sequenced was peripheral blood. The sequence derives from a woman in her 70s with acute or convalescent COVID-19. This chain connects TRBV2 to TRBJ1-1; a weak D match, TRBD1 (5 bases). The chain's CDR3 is CASSGQGMENTEAFF. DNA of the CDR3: TGTGCCAGCAGTGGGCAGGGTATGGAGAACACTGAAGCTTTCTTT.